This entry is about one T cell receptor (beta chain). The antigen is not known. The data were taken from a study of cytomegalovirus exposure and HLA in healthy donors. The CDR3 is 16 residues long. V dropped 2 bases and J dropped 1; count of bases not matched to a gene: 2. Germline CDR1 reads KGHSH; CDR2 reads LQKENI. With 60 Vbeta and 13 Jbeta primers, the PCR was carried out. The data were produced by immunoSEQ multiplex PCR, yet TCRdb's version contains in-frame clones alone and is incomplete. This listing includes roughly 50,000 clones. The study, taken as a whole, reports: What a later analysis showed was that several of the most significant clusters appeared linked to common viral pathogens. In a later analysis, the majority of CMV-associated beta chains seemingly showed HLA restriction. It is likely that the observed cluster of highly shared sequence variants was a sequencing artifact.

Sequencing was carried out using PBMCs. The sequence was obtained from a woman in her thirties or forties in good health and CMV-seronegative. The chain recombines TRBV18 with TRBJ2-5; 12 bases match TRBD2. CDR3 region: CASSPMTSGSQETQYF. The DNA for the CDR3 is TGTGCCAGCTCACCAATGACTAGCGGGAGCCAAGAGACCCAGTACTTC.